This is a list of T cell receptor beta chains from one sample in a study of cytomegalovirus exposure and HLA in healthy donors. The table came from immunoSEQ multiplex PCR; TCRdb's copy has only in-frame clones and leaves some out. This table holds 100,000 to 150,000 clones, approximately 80% found once. The sample was PBMCs. The receptors derive from a boy younger than 10 in good health and CMV-seronegative. Both conserved end residues are part of each CDR3. The order of the fields is V gene, D gene, J gene, clone size, CDR3 protein, CDR3 DNA. The D gene is left open where the match is weak. Clone size is shown for a subset of rows, as once, few, many or a class of expanded clone.

v_call: TRBV25-1
d_call: TRBD2
j_call: TRBJ2-5
clone_size: NA
cdr3_aa: CASGGGVGREQETQYF
cdr3_nt: TGTGCCAGCGGCGGGGGAGTCGGGAGGGAACAAGAGACCCAGTACTTC

v_call: TRBV6-5
d_call: NA
j_call: TRBJ1-1
clone_size: NA
cdr3_aa: CASSYEEGTEAFF
cdr3_nt: TGTGCCAGCAGTTACGAAGAGGGCACTGAAGCTTTCTTT

v_call: TRBV15
d_call: NA
j_call: TRBJ1-5
clone_size: once
cdr3_aa: CATSRDRVSFQHF
cdr3_nt: TGTGCCACCAGCAGAGATCGGGTATCTTTCCAGCATTTT

v_call: TRBV6-4
d_call: TRBD2
j_call: TRBJ2-3
clone_size: NA
cdr3_aa: CASSDVPGGDTDTQYF
cdr3_nt: TGTGCCAGCAGTGACGTTCCGGGAGGTGACACAGATACGCAGTATTTT

v_call: TRBV5-4
d_call: NA
j_call: TRBJ2-5
clone_size: NA
cdr3_aa: CASSLSGEETQYF
cdr3_nt: TGTGCCAGCAGCTTGTCAGGGGAAGAGACCCAGTACTTC

v_call: TRBV7-3
d_call: TRBD2
j_call: TRBJ2-4
clone_size: NA
cdr3_aa: CASSPTGGNIQYF
cdr3_nt: TGTGCCAGCAGCCCGACGGGGGGGAACATTCAGTACTTC

v_call: TRBV29-1
d_call: NA
j_call: TRBJ2-2
clone_size: NA
cdr3_aa: CSVEDVSTGELFF
cdr3_nt: TGCAGCGTTGAAGATGTGTCAACCGGGGAGCTGTTTTTT

v_call: TRBV11-2
d_call: NA
j_call: TRBJ1-1
clone_size: NA
cdr3_aa: CASSLDSYGYTEAFF
cdr3_nt: TGTGCCAGCAGCTTAGATTCTTACGGGTACACTGAAGCTTTCTTT

v_call: TRBV19
d_call: NA
j_call: TRBJ1-2
clone_size: NA
cdr3_aa: CASTRGWGDGYTF
cdr3_nt: TGTGCCAGTACGAGGGGATGGGGGGATGGCTACACCTTC

v_call: TRBV29-1
d_call: TRBD2
j_call: TRBJ2-7
clone_size: NA
cdr3_aa: CSVRWGGYEQYF
cdr3_nt: TGCAGCGTAAGGTGGGGGGGCTACGAGCAGTACTTC

v_call: TRBV6-5
d_call: NA
j_call: TRBJ2-5
clone_size: NA
cdr3_aa: CATSDSQETQYF
cdr3_nt: TGTGCCACTTCAGACAGCCAAGAGACCCAGTACTTC

v_call: TRBV4-2
d_call: TRBD2
j_call: TRBJ2-3
clone_size: NA
cdr3_aa: CASSQDMGGRGTDTQYF
cdr3_nt: TGTGCCAGCAGCCAAGATATGGGCGGGAGGGGGACAGATACGCAGTATTTT

v_call: TRBV27
d_call: NA
j_call: TRBJ2-5
clone_size: NA
cdr3_aa: CASSLVSTGQETQYF
cdr3_nt: TGTGCCAGCAGTTTAGTTTCGACAGGACAAGAGACCCAGTACTTC

v_call: TRBV19
d_call: NA
j_call: TRBJ2-1
clone_size: NA
cdr3_aa: CASSMDLAKGEQFF
cdr3_nt: TGTGCCAGTAGTATGGACTTAGCTAAGGGTGAGCAGTTCTTC

v_call: TRBV5-1
d_call: NA
j_call: TRBJ2-1
clone_size: NA
cdr3_aa: CASSFGERWDEQFF
cdr3_nt: TGCGCCAGCAGCTTCGGGGAAAGATGGGATGAGCAGTTCTTC

v_call: TRBV7-2
d_call: NA
j_call: TRBJ1-1
clone_size: NA
cdr3_aa: CASSSRTSLNTEAFF
cdr3_nt: TGTGCCAGCAGCTCCCGGACATCTCTGAACACTGAAGCTTTCTTT

v_call: TRBV6-5
d_call: TRBD1
j_call: TRBJ1-1
clone_size: few
cdr3_aa: CASSYYRGGNTEAFF
cdr3_nt: TGTGCCAGCAGTTACTACAGGGGTGGGAACACTGAAGCTTTCTTT

v_call: TRBV4-1
d_call: NA
j_call: TRBJ2-7
clone_size: NA
cdr3_aa: CASSQGLDRGMYF
cdr3_nt: TGCGCCAGCAGCCAAGGCCTGGACAGAGGAATGTACTTC

v_call: TRBV5-1
d_call: TRBD2
j_call: TRBJ2-5
clone_size: NA
cdr3_aa: CASSSLAGEETQYF
cdr3_nt: TGCGCCAGCAGCTCACTAGCGGGAGAGGAGACCCAGTACTTC

v_call: TRBV2
d_call: NA
j_call: TRBJ1-1
clone_size: NA
cdr3_aa: CASSEWGVETEAFF
cdr3_nt: TGTGCCAGCAGTGAATGGGGAGTTGAGACTGAAGCTTTCTTT

v_call: TRBV30
d_call: TRBD1
j_call: TRBJ1-2
clone_size: NA
cdr3_aa: CAWGTGTASYGYTF
cdr3_nt: TGTGCCTGGGGGACCGGGACAGCAAGTTATGGCTACACCTTC

v_call: TRBV30
d_call: TRBD2
j_call: TRBJ2-2
clone_size: NA
cdr3_aa: CAWSVPGLAGTGELFF
cdr3_nt: TGTGCCTGGAGTGTACCGGGGCTAGCGGGCACCGGGGAGCTGTTTTTT

v_call: TRBV5-1
d_call: TRBD1
j_call: TRBJ2-1
clone_size: NA
cdr3_aa: CASSLDGTAYNEQFF
cdr3_nt: TGCGCCAGCAGCTTGGACGGGACAGCCTACAATGAGCAGTTCTTC

v_call: TRBV19
d_call: NA
j_call: TRBJ2-3
clone_size: NA
cdr3_aa: CASTRGTDTQYF
cdr3_nt: TGTGCCAGTACCCGGGGCACAGATACGCAGTATTTT

v_call: TRBV10-3
d_call: TRBD1
j_call: TRBJ2-2
clone_size: NA
cdr3_aa: CAISPGQGDTGELFF
cdr3_nt: TGTGCCATCAGTCCGGGACAGGGTGACACCGGGGAGCTGTTTTTT

v_call: TRBV30
d_call: NA
j_call: TRBJ1-1
clone_size: NA
cdr3_aa: CALESGGGAEAFF
cdr3_nt: TGTGCCCTTGAATCGGGAGGGGGTGCTGAAGCTTTCTTT

v_call: TRBV10-3
d_call: NA
j_call: TRBJ1-1
clone_size: NA
cdr3_aa: CASVEQVGTEAFF
cdr3_nt: TGTGCCAGTGTCGAACAGGTGGGCACTGAAGCTTTCTTT

v_call: TRBV2
d_call: TRBD1
j_call: TRBJ2-5
clone_size: once
cdr3_aa: CASKGRGQFETQYF
cdr3_nt: TGTGCCAGCAAGGGCAGGGGGCAGTTTGAGACCCAGTACTTC